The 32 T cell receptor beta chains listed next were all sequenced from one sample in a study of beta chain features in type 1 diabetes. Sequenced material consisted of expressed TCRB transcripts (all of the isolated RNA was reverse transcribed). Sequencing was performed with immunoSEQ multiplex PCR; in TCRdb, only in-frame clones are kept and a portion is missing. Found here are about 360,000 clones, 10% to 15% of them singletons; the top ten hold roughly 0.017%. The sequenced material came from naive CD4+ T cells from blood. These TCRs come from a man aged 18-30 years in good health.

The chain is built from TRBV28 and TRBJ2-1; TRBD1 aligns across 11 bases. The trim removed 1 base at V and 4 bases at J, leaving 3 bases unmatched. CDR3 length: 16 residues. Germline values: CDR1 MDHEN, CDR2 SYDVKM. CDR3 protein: CASSLFGTGGYNEQFF. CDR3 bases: TGTGCCAGCAGTTTATTTGGGACAGGGGGGTACAATGAGCAGTTCTTC. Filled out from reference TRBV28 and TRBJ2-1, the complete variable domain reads DVKVTQSSRYLVKRTGEKVFLECVQDMDHENMFWYRQDPGLGLRLIYFSYDVKMKEKGDIPEGYSVSREKKERFSLILESASTNQTSMYLCASSLFGTGGYNEQFFGPGTRLTVL.

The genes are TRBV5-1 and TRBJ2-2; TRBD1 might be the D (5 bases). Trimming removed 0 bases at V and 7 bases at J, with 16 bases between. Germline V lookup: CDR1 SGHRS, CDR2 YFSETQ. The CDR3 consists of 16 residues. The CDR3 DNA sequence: TGCGCCAGCAGCTTGGGACAACCCCAGGGCGGCGGGGAGCTGTTTTTT. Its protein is CASSLGQPQGGGELFF.

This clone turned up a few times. In nucleotides, the CDR3 is TGTGCCAGCAGCCTTGGGAGCGGCGGAGACACAGATACGCAGTATTTT. Translation: CASSLGSGGDTDTQYF. This rearrangement joins TRBV5-6 to TRBJ2-3, with D perhaps matching TRBD2 (5 bases). Germline CDR1 reads SGHDT; CDR2 reads YYEEEE. The CDR3 contains 16 residues. V was trimmed by 4 bases and J by 2 bases, leaving 17 bases between them.

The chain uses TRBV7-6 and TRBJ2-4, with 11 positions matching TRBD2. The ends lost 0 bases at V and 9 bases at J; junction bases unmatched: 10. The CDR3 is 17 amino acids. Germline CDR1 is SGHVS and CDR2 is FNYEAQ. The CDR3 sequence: CASSLAPTSGELSIQYF. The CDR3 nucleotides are TGTGCCAGCAGCTTAGCGCCGACTAGCGGGGAGCTGAGCATTCAGTACTTC.

The CDR3 coding sequence is TGTGCCAGCAGTCCACGCCTCGGGGGCAATGAGCAGTTCTTC. Its protein is CASSPRLGGNEQFF. The chain uses TRBV27 and TRBJ2-1; D might be TRBD2 (6 bases). Germline V CDR1 and CDR2: MNHEY, SMNVEV (reference sequence). The length of the CDR3 is 14 residues. The V end was cut by 5 bases, the J end by 6 bases, with 14 bases between.

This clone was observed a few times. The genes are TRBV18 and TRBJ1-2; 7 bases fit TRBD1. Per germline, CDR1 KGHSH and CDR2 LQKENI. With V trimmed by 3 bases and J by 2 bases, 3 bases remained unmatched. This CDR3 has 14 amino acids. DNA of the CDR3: TGTGCCAGCTCACCCTCGGGACAGAACTATGGCTACACCTTC. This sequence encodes CASSPSGQNYGYTF.

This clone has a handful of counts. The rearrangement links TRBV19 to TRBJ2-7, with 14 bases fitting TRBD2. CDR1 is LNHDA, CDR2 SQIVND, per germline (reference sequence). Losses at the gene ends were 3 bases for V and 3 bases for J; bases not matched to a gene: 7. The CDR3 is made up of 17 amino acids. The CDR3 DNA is TGTGCCAGTAGTATCTCCACCGGGACTAGCGGGAGCTACGAGCAGTACTTC. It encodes CASSISTGTSGSYEQYF.

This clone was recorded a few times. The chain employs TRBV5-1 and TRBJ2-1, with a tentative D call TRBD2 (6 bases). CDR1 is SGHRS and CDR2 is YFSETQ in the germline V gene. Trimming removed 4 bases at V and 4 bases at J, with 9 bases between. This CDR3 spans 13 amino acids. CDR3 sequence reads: CASSTGVYNEQFF. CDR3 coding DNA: TGCGCCAGCAGCACGGGGGTTTACAATGAGCAGTTCTTC.

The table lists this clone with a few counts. CDR3 DNA sequence: TGTGCCGGTAGTAAGGCGGAACCCTACGAGCAGTACTTC. Translating gives CAGSKAEPYEQYF. The rearrangement uses TRBV28 and TRBJ2-7; no firm D call. CDR1 MDHEN and CDR2 SYDVKM come from the germline V gene. CDR3 size: 13 residues. V lost 11 bases and J 2 bases, leaving 16 bases between the germline ends.

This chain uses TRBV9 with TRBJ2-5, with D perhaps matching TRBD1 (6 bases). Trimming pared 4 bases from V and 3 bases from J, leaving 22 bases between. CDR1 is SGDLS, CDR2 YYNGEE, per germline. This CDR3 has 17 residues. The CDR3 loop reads CASSRRLTGTFKETQYF. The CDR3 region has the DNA TGTGCCAGCAGCCGTCGATTGACCGGGACATTCAAAGAGACCCAGTACTTC.

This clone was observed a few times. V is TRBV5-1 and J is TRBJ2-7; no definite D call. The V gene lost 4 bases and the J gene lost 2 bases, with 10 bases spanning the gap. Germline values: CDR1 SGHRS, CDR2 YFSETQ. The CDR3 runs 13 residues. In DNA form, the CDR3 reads TGCGCCAGCAGCCTACGACACACCTACGAGCAGTACTTC. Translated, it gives CASSLRHTYEQYF.

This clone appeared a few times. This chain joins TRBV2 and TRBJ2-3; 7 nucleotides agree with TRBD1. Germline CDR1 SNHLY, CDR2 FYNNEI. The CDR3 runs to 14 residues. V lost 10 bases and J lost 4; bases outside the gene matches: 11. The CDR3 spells CATNRLGGSDTQYF. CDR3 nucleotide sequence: TGTGCCACTAACCGGCTAGGGGGCTCAGATACGCAGTATTTT.

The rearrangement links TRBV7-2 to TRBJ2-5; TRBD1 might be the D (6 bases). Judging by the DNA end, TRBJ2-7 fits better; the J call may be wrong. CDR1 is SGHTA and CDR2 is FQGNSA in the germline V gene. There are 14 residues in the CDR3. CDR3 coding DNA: TGTGCCAGCAGCTGGACAGCCGTGGGGTACGAGCAGTACTTC. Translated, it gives CASSWTAVGYEQYF.

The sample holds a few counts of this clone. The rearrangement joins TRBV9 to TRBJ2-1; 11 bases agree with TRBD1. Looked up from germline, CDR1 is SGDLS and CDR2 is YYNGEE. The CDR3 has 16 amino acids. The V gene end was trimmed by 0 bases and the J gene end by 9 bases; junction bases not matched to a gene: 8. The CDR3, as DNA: TGTGCCAGCAGCGTAGCCTCTGGACAGGGGGCAGGTGAGCAGTTCTTC. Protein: CASSVASGQGAGEQFF.

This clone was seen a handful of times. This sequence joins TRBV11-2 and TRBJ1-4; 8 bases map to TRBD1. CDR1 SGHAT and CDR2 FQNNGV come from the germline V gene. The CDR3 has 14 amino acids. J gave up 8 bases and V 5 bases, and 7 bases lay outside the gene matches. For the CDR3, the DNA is TGTGCCAGCAGCCCGGCACAGGGGGGGGAAAAACTGTTTTTT. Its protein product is CASSPAQGGEKLFF.

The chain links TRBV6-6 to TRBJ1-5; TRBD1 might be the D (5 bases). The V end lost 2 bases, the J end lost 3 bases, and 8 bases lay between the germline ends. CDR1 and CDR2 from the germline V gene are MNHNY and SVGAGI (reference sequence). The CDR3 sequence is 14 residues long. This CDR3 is CASSYQGYNQPQHF. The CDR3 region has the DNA TGTGCCAGCAGTTACCAGGGATACAATCAGCCCCAGCATTTT.

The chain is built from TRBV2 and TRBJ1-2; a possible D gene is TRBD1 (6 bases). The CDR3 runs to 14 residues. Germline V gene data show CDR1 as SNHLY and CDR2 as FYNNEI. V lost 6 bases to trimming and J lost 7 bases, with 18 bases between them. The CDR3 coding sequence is TGTGCCAGCAGCGCCGGGACAACCTATGGTGGCTACACCTTC. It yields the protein CASSAGTTYGGYTF.

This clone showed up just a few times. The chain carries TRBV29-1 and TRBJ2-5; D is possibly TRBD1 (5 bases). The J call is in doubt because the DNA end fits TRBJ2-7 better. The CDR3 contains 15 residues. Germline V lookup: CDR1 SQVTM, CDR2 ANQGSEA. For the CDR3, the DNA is TGCAGCGTTGAAGAAAACTCAGGGATCACTTACGAGCAGTACTTC. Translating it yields CSVEENSGITYEQYF.

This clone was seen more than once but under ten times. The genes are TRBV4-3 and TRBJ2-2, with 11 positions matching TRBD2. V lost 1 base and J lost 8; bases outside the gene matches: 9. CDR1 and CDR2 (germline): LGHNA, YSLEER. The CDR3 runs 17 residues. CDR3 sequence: CASSQAAGTSGGGELFF. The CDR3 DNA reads TGCGCCAGCAGCCAAGCCGCCGGGACTAGCGGAGGTGGGGAGCTGTTTTTT.

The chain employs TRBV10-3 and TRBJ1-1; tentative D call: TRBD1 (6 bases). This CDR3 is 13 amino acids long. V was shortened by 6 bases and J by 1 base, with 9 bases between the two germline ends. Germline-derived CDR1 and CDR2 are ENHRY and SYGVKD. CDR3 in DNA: TGTGCCATCAGAGGACAGACGAACACTGAAGCTTTCTTT. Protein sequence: CAIRGQTNTEAFF.

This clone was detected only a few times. The CDR3 here is CASSRLAGGHDTQYF. The CDR3 DNA sequence: TGTGCCAGCAGCCGCCTAGCGGGGGGGCACGATACGCAGTATTTT. The chain uses TRBV13 and TRBJ2-3; 12 bases fit TRBD2. V was clipped by 5 bases and J by 6 bases; unmatched bases: 6. The germline gives CDR1 PRHDT, CDR2 FYEKMQ (reference sequence). This CDR3 has 15 amino acids.

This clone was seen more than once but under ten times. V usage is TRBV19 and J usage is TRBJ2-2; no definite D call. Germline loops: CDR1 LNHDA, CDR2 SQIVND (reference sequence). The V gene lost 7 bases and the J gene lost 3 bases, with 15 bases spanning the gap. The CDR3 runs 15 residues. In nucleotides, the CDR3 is TGTGCCAGTAAGTCTGGCAGCGCGGACACCGGGGAGCTGTTTTTT. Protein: CASKSGSADTGELFF.

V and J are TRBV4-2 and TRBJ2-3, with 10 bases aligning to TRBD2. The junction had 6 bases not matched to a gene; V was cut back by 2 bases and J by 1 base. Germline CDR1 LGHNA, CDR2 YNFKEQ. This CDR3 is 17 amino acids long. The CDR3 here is CASSQPSGTSGTDTQYF. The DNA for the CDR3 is TGTGCCAGCAGCCAACCCTCCGGGACTAGCGGCACAGATACGCAGTATTTT.

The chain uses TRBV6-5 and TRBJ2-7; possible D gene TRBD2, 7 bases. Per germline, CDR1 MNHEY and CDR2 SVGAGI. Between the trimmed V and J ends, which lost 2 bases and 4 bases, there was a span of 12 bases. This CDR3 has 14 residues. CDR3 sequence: CASSYSRGAYEQYF. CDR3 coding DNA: TGTGCCAGCAGTTACAGCCGGGGGGCTTACGAGCAGTACTTC.

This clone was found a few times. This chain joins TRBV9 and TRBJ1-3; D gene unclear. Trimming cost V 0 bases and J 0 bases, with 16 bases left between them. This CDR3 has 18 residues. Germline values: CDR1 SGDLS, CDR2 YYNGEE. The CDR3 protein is CASSVVAQTVISGNTIYF. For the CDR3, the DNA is TGTGCCAGCAGCGTAGTAGCCCAGACGGTTATCTCTGGAAACACCATATATTTT.

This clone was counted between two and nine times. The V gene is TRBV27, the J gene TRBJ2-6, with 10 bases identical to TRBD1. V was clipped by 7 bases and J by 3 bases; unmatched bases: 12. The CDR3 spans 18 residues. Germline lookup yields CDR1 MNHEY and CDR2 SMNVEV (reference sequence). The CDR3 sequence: CASTDRDRGRNGANVLTF. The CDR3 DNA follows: TGTGCCAGCACTGACCGGGACAGGGGTCGCAATGGGGCCAACGTCCTGACTTTC.

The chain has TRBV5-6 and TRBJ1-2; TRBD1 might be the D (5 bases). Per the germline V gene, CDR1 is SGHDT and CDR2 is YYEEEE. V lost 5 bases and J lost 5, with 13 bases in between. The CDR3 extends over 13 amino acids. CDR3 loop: CASSGAEWYGYTF. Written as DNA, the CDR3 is TGTGCCAGCAGTGGGGCCGAGTGGTATGGCTACACCTTC.

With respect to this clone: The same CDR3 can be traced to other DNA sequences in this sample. CDR3 sequence: CASSSPGQGAYEQYF. Written as DNA, the CDR3 is TGTGCCAGCAGTTCTCCGGGACAGGGGGCCTACGAGCAGTACTTC. V usage is TRBV28 and J usage is TRBJ2-7, with TRBD1 matching 11 bases. V gave up 4 bases and J gave up 2 bases; unmatched junction bases: 4. Germline CDR1 and CDR2: MDHEN and SYDVKM. The CDR3 consists of 15 residues.

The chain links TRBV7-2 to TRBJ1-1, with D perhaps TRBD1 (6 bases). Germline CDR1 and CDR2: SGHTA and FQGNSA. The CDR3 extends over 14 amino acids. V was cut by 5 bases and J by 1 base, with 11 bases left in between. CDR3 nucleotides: TGTGCCAGCAGCAGAGGACAGACGAACACTGAAGCTTTCTTT. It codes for CASSRGQTNTEAFF.

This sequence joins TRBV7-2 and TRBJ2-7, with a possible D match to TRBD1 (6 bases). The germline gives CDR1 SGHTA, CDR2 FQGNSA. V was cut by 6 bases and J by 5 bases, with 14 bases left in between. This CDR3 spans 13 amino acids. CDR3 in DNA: TGTGCCAGCAGAAAGGGACAAGGGGACGAGCAGTACTTC. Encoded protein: CASRKGQGDEQYF.

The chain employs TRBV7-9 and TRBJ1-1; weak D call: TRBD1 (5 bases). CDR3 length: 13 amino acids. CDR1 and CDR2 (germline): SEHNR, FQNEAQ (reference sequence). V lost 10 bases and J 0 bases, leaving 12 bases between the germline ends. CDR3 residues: CATPGVMNTEAFF. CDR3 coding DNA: TGTGCCACCCCGGGGGTCATGAACACTGAAGCTTTCTTT.

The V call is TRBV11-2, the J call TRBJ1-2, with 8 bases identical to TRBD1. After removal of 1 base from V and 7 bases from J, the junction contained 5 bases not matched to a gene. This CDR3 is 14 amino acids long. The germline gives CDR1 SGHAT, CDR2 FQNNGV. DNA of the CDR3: TGTGCCAGCAGCTTAGTTCAGGGGGCGAGTGGCTACACCTTC. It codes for CASSLVQGASGYTF. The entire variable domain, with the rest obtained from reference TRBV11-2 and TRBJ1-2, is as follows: EAGVAQSPRYKIIEKRQSVAFWCNPISGHATLYWYQQILGQGPKLLIQFQNNGVVDDSQLPKDRFSAERLKGVDSTLKIQPAKLEDSAVYLCASSLVQGASGYTFGSGTRLTVV.